The 23 T cell receptor beta chains given below trace back to one sample, sequenced in a study of OX40 agonist ivuxolimab in advanced cancers. The repertoire was sequenced with immunoSEQ multiplex PCR; TCRdb's copy has only in-frame clones and lacks some. Here the sample spans more than 75,000 clones, about nine tenths being singletons. This specimen consisted of CD4+ or CD8+ T cells sorted from blood, obtained in a trial of the OX40 agonist ivuxolimab. The receptors were gathered from an adult with an advanced solid tumor such as melanoma, head and neck, liver or kidney cancer.

The J gene is TRBJ1-2, the V gene TRBV7-9; D call uncertain. The V end lost 5 bases, the J end lost 5 bases, and 15 bases lay between the germline ends. The germline V gene encodes CDR1 SEHNR and CDR2 FQNEAQ (reference sequence). This CDR3 is built from 14 residues. The CDR3 loop is CASSTRAYPYGYTF. Here the CDR3 DNA reads TGTGCCAGCAGCACTCGGGCCTACCCTTATGGCTACACCTTC.

This rearrangement joins TRBV29-1 to TRBJ2-3; D is possibly TRBD1 (6 bases). Germline assignment: CDR1 SQVTM and CDR2 ANQGSEA. V was clipped by 5 bases and J by 2 bases, with 17 bases between them. This CDR3 spans 15 amino acids. The CDR3 DNA follows: TGCAGCGTTACGAAGACAGGAACGCTCACAGATACGCAGTATTTT. This codes for CSVTKTGTLTDTQYF.

The rearrangement links TRBV4-1 to TRBJ1-1; 10 positions match TRBD1. This CDR3 has 16 residues. J was trimmed by 10 bases and V by 4 bases; bases with no gene match: 15. Germline loops: CDR1 MGHRA, CDR2 YSYEKL. The DNA of the CDR3 is TGCGCCAGCAGCCCTCGGGACAGGGGTAGTTCGGGAGGAGCTTTCTTT. Amino acid sequence: CASSPRDRGSSGGAFF.

V usage is TRBV15 and J usage is TRBJ2-5; no clear D gene. This CDR3 contains 14 residues. CDR1 and CDR2 from the germline V gene are LNHNV and YYDKDF (reference sequence). V was clipped by 1 base and J by 2 bases, with 8 bases between them. The CDR3 sequence: CATSRAPEQETQYF. CDR3 in DNA: TGTGCCACCAGCAGAGCACCAGAACAAGAGACCCAGTACTTC. The whole variable domain, remainder taken from reference TRBV15 and TRBJ2-5, is DAMVIQNPRYQVTQFGKPVTLSCSQTLNHNVMYWYQQKSSQAPKLLFHYYDKDFNNEADTPDNFQSRRPNTSFCFLDIRSPGLGDTAMYLCATSRAPEQETQYFGPGTRLLVL.

The chain joins TRBV7-8 to TRBJ1-5; 8 bases match TRBD1. After removal of 1 base from V and 11 bases from J, the junction contained 13 bases not matched to a gene. This CDR3 region has 16 residues. Germline V gene lookup returns CDR1 SGHVS and CDR2 FQNEAQ. The CDR3 DNA follows: TGTGCCAGCAGCTTAGACAGGACAGGGTACAGGAGGTCCCAGCATTTT. This gives the protein CASSLDRTGYRRSQHF. The complete variable domain, with remaining parts taken from reference TRBV7-8 and TRBJ1-5, reads GAGVSQSPRYKVAKRGQDVALRCDPISGHVSLFWYQQALGQGPEFLTYFQNEAQLDKSGLPSDRFFAERPEGSVSTLKIQRTQQEDSAVYLCASSLDRTGYRRSQHFGDGTRLSIL.

V and J are TRBV29-1 and TRBJ2-1; no firm D call. V was trimmed by 4 bases and J by 8 bases, leaving 9 bases between them. Germline CDR1 SQVTM, CDR2 ANQGSEA. The CDR3 length is 11 residues. CDR3 sequence: CSVGRAHEQFF. The CDR3, as DNA: TGCAGCGTTGGAAGGGCCCATGAGCAGTTCTTC.

This clone appeared once. The rearrangement links TRBV7-2 to TRBJ1-6; 7 bases line up with TRBD1. The CDR3 extends over 15 amino acids. Germline values: CDR1 SGHTA, CDR2 FQGNSA. V lost 5 bases and J lost 10; bases outside the gene matches: 11. In nucleotides, the CDR3 is TGTGCCAGCAGCGGGACCGGGACAGTCATCTCACCCCTCCACTTT. It translates to CASSGTGTVISPLHF.

The V and J genes are TRBV5-1 and TRBJ2-1; no definite D call. CDR1 and CDR2 from the germline V gene are SGHRS and YFSETQ. The CDR3 consists of 14 residues. Trimming took off 0 bases at V and 8 bases at J, with 12 bases between the two ends. This CDR3 reads CASSLESSKDEQFF. As DNA, the CDR3 is TGCGCCAGCAGCTTGGAATCCAGCAAGGATGAGCAGTTCTTC.

The chain employs TRBV25-1 and TRBJ1-2; D may be TRBD1 (6 bases). This CDR3 spans 15 amino acids. V lost 1 base to trimming and J lost 4 bases, with 13 bases between them. CDR1 is MGHDK and CDR2 is SYGVNS in the germline V gene. The CDR3 is CASSESNRVGYGYTF. The CDR3 nucleotides are TGTGCCAGCAGTGAATCAAACAGGGTGGGCTATGGCTACACCTTC.

This sequence joins TRBV5-1 and TRBJ2-7, with TRBD1 identical over 7 bases. The CDR3 is made up of 14 amino acids. The germline V gene encodes CDR1 SGHRS and CDR2 YFSETQ. Losses at the gene ends were 2 bases for V and 1 base for J; bases not matched to a gene: 3. CDR3: CASSFGTASYEQYF. As DNA, the CDR3 is TGCGCCAGCAGCTTCGGGACAGCATCCTACGAGCAGTACTTC.

This clone appeared a few times. The chain carries TRBV21-1 and TRBJ1-6. TRBV21-1 is tagged as a pseudogene. This CDR3 has 15 amino acids. The CDR3 protein is CASTPRGRLIPALHF. The CDR3 nucleotides read TGTGCCAGCACCCCAAGGGGGAGGCTAATTCCAGCCCTCCACTTT.

The chain has TRBV19 and TRBJ1-5, with a weak D call TRBD1 (6 bases). In germline, CDR1 is LNHDA, CDR2 SQIVND (reference sequence). The CDR3 extends over 16 amino acids. Trimming stripped 1 base from V and 4 bases from J, with 14 bases between. The DNA of the CDR3 is TGTGCCAGTAGTATAGGTGTACAGGGTTTAAATCAGCCCCAGCATTTT. This translates into CASSIGVQGLNQPQHF.

The CDR3 nucleotides read TGCGCCAGCAGCTTGGCAGGGGAGGTCTTCGGGGAGCTGTTTTTT. Residues: CASSLAGEVFGELFF. The chain carries TRBV5-1 and TRBJ2-2; TRBD1 or TRBD2 may be the D gene (6 bases each). Germline V lookup: CDR1 SGHRS, CDR2 YFSETQ. Trimming pared 0 bases from V and 7 bases from J, leaving 13 bases between. The CDR3 is 15 amino acids.

The chain recombines TRBV6-1 with TRBJ1-2; D gene unclear. Germline V lookup: CDR1 MNHNS, CDR2 SASEGT. Trimming removed 4 bases at V and 4 bases at J, with 10 bases between. The CDR3 covers 13 residues. In DNA, the CDR3 is TGTGCCAGCAGTGGGATCAAAGGCTATGGCTACACCTTC. This translates into CASSGIKGYGYTF.

CDR3: CASSTSNFGRINEQFF. CDR3 bases: TGTGCCAGCAGCACGTCAAATTTCGGGAGGATAAATGAGCAGTTCTTC. The V call is TRBV7-9, the J call TRBJ2-1; 7 nucleotides align to TRBD2. This CDR3 has 16 amino acids. CDR1 and CDR2 (germline): SEHNR, FQNEAQ (reference sequence). V was pared by 5 bases and J by 7 bases, with 14 bases of the junction left unmatched.

The chain has TRBV5-1 and TRBJ1-6; 9 nucleotides match TRBD1. Germline loops: CDR1 SGHRS, CDR2 YFSETQ. The CDR3 sequence is 16 residues long. V shed 4 bases, J shed 6 bases, and the junction held 8 bases outside the gene matches. The CDR3 region is CASSGTGQGLNSPLHF. CDR3 nucleotide sequence: TGCGCCAGCAGCGGCACCGGACAGGGGCTTAATTCACCCCTCCACTTT. The variable domain in full, with the rest retrieved from reference TRBV5-1 and TRBJ1-6, is KAGVTQTPRYLIKTRGQQVTLSCSPISGHRSVSWYQQTPGQGLQFLFEYFSETQRNKGNFPGRFSGRQFSNSRSEMNVSTLELGDSALYLCASSGTGQGLNSPLHFGNGTRLTVT.

The gene calls are TRBV18 and TRBJ1-2; TRBD1 matches at 8 bases. V gave up 3 bases and J gave up 5 bases; unmatched junction bases: 2. The CDR3 is 13 residues long. CDR1 KGHSH and CDR2 LQKENI come from the germline V gene. The CDR3 reads CASSPDRAYGYTF. The CDR3 region has the DNA TGTGCCAGCTCACCGGACAGGGCATATGGCTACACCTTC.

The chain links TRBV2 to TRBJ2-1, with unresolved D. Germline V gives CDR1 SNHLY, CDR2 FYNNEI. V was cut by 6 bases and J by 5 bases, with 8 bases left in between. The CDR3 is 12 residues long. In DNA form, the CDR3 reads TGTGCCAGCAGGAGGCAGAACAATGAGCAGTTCTTC. This sequence encodes CASRRQNNEQFF. The complete variable domain, with remaining parts taken from reference TRBV2 and TRBJ2-1, reads EPEVTQTPSHQVTQMGQEVILRCVPISNHLYFYWYRQILGQKVEFLVSFYNNEISEKSEIFDDQFSVERPDGSNFTLKIRSTKLEDSAMYFCASRRQNNEQFFGPGTRLTVL.

This clone has only a few counts. This chain connects TRBV7-8 to TRBJ1-1; D gene uncertain. The CDR3 runs to 13 residues. Germline V CDR1 and CDR2: SGHVS, FQNEAQ. Trimming took 4 bases from V and 3 from J, leaving 9 bases between them. CDR3 DNA: TGTGCCAGCAGCTCGCGGAGGGACACTGAAGCTTTCTTT. Protein product: CASSSRRDTEAFF. Full variable domain (outside the CDR3, taken from reference TRBV7-8 and TRBJ1-1): GAGVSQSPRYKVAKRGQDVALRCDPISGHVSLFWYQQALGQGPEFLTYFQNEAQLDKSGLPSDRFFAERPEGSVSTLKIQRTQQEDSAVYLCASSSRRDTEAFFGQGTRLTVV.

The chain joins TRBV11-2 to TRBJ2-1; no clear D. The germline gives CDR1 SGHAT, CDR2 FQNNGV. V was clipped by 5 bases and J by 10 bases, with 12 bases between them. The CDR3 extends over 12 amino acids. CDR3 protein: CASSLGSFEQFF. The CDR3 nucleotides are TGTGCCAGCAGCCTTGGGTCTTTCGAGCAGTTCTTC.

This clone was recorded a few times. The chain uses TRBV2 and TRBJ1-6, with 7 bases fitting TRBD1. Germline trimming cut 8 bases from V and 16 bases from J; bases unmatched to any gene: 8. Germline V gene lookup returns CDR1 SNHLY and CDR2 FYNNEI. This CDR3 contains 11 residues. CDR3 coding DNA: TGTGCCAGCCAGACAGGGAAGACTCTCCACTTT. This codes for CASQTGKTLHF.

The chain recombines TRBV6-1 with TRBJ1-2, with D maybe TRBD1 (5 bases). CDR1 MNHNS and CDR2 SASEGT come from the germline V gene. The CDR3 consists of 14 residues. The V end lost 0 bases, the J end lost 4 bases, and 9 bases lay between the germline ends. The CDR3 sequence: CASSEAGGSYGYTF. DNA for the CDR3: TGTGCCAGCAGTGAAGCTGGGGGAAGCTATGGCTACACCTTC.

This chain connects TRBV7-2 to TRBJ2-2, with a weak D call TRBD1 (6 bases). CDR3 size: 13 residues. Germline V lookup: CDR1 SGHTA, CDR2 FQGNSA. Trimming stripped 3 bases from V and 11 bases from J, with 13 bases between. CDR3 in amino acids: CASSFQGQGELFF. In nucleotides, the CDR3 is TGTGCCAGCAGCTTTCAGGGGCAGGGTGAGCTGTTTTTT.